What follows are 7 T cell receptor beta chains derived from one specimen sequenced in a study of human T cells and chemical hapten exposure. Specified time point: patch test 1, 2 weeks after DPC sensitization. Treatment denoted: therapeutic diphenylcyclopropenone sensitization with weekly scalp DPC. TCRdb redid the calling of the RACE reads with MiXCR, one entry per CDR3 protein. The sample has some 180,000 distinct CDR3 sequences; approximately 20% are singletons. Specimen: whole blood, collected in connection with sensitization to the hapten diphenylcyclopropenone (DPC). These receptors were taken from a woman aged 45-65 years with alopecia areata. Some clones in this sample may be carry-over from other donors' samples.

Worth noting for this clonotype: The junction departs from the called germline gene at one end, perhaps through a read error. The chain carries TRBV5-1 and TRBJ2-5; a weak D match, TRBD2 (6 bases). From germline, CDR1 is SGHRS and CDR2 YFSETQ. The CDR3 contains 15 residues. The CDR3 coding sequence is TGCGCCAGCAGCTTGGTGGACTCACGGAGGGAGACCCAGTGCTTC. It codes for CASSLVDSRRETQCF.

This clonotype has only a few counts. The chain combines TRBV27 with TRBJ1-6; tentative D call: TRBD1 (5 bases). The CDR3 is 13 amino acids. Trimming removed 6 bases from V and 11 bases from J, with 14 bases in between. Germline V gives CDR1 MNHEY, CDR2 SMNVEV (reference sequence). The CDR3 reads CASSPDKYPPLHF. CDR3 bases: TGTGCCAGCAGCCCGGACAAATACCCACCCCTCCACTTT.

This clonotype turned up a few times. The genes are TRBV5-1 and TRBJ2-6; D may be TRBD1 (6 bases). Deletions cut 4 bases from V and 0 bases from J, with 11 bases between. Germline lookup yields CDR1 SGHRS and CDR2 YFSETQ. CDR3 size: 16 residues. The CDR3 here is CASSTTGLSGANVLTF. The CDR3, as DNA: TGCGCCAGCAGCACGACAGGACTCTCTGGGGCCAACGTCCTGACTTTC. Filled out from reference TRBV5-1 and TRBJ2-6, the complete variable domain reads KAGVTQTPRYLIKTRGQQVTLSCSPISGHRSVSWYQQTPGQGLQFLFEYFSETQRNKGNFPGRFSGRQFSNSRSEMNVSTLELGDSALYLCASSTTGLSGANVLTFGAGSRLTVL.

The V call is TRBV12-3 or TRBV12-4, the J call TRBJ1-5; D gene unclear. V was trimmed by 5 bases and J by 7 bases, leaving 15 bases between them. The CDR3 covers 14 residues. This CDR3 is CASSRAGSSQPQHF. CDR3 nucleotide sequence: TGTGCCAGCAGTAGAGCGGGGAGTAGCCAGCCCCAGCATTTT.

The chain uses TRBV5-5 and TRBJ1-1; D remains unclear. The CDR3 contains 12 residues. The ends were cut back, 6 bases at V and 4 bases at J, with 10 bases in the middle. Germline V lookup: CDR1 SGHKS, CDR2 YYEKEE (reference sequence). This CDR3 is CASNPQATEAFF. In DNA, the CDR3 is TGTGCCAGCAACCCTCAGGCCACTGAAGCTTTCTTT.

The chain recombines TRBV5-1 with TRBJ2-2; 7 bases map to TRBD1. The CDR3 is made up of 15 amino acids. CDR1 is SGHRS and CDR2 is YFSETQ in the germline V gene. V lost 6 bases, J lost 1 base, and 6 bases stayed unmatched. CDR3: CASKGQARNTGELFF. The CDR3 DNA reads as TGCGCCAGCAAAGGACAGGCACGGAACACCGGGGAGCTGTTTTTT.

Worth noting for this clonotype: Mismatch with germline at one junction end may stem from a read error. This chain joins TRBV7-9 and TRBJ2-7, with 10 bases fitting TRBD1. CDR3 length equals 16 residues. The germline V gene encodes CDR1 SEHNR and CDR2 FQNEAQ (reference sequence). CDR3 residues: CASSFRDRGQSYEQYF. Written as DNA, the CDR3 is TGCGCCAGCAGCTTCAGAGACAGGGGGCAGTCCTACGAGCAGTACTTC.